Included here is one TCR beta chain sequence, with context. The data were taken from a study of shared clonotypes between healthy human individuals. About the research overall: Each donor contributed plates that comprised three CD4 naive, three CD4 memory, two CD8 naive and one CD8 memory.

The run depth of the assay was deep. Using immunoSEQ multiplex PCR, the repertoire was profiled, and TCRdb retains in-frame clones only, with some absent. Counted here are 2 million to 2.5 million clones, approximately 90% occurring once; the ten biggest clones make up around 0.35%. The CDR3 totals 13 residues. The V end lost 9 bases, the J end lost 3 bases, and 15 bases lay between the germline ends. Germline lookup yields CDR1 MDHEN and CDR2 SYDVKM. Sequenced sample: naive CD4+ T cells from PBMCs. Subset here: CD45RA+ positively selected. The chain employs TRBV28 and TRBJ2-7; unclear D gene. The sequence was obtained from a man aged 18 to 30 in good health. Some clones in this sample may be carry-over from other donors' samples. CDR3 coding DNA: TGTGCCAGACTCGCCCCAAGGGACTACGAGCAGTACTTC. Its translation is CARLAPRDYEQYF.